Listed below are T cell receptor beta chains from one sample, sequenced in a study of shared clonotypes between healthy human individuals. The assay was immunoSEQ multiplex PCR, and TCRdb's table has in-frame clones only and misses some. The sample lists 90,000 to 100,000 clones, about 45% occurring once. Sequencing used PBMCs. The source of these receptors is a woman aged 40 to 50 in good health. Some clones in this sample may be carry-over from other donors' samples. The CDR3 runs from the conserved cysteine through the conserved F or W. The D gene is left open where the match is weak. The size entry is marked missing in some rows and otherwise reads once, few, many or a size class.

TRBJ2-7 . TRBD2 TRBV14 TGTGCCAGCAGCCAAGATCTAGCGGGCCCCTACGAGCAGTACTTC CASSQDLAGPYEQYF
TRBJ2-3 . . TRBV5-1 TGCGCCACCTCGGAACTCCCTAGCACAGATACGCAGTATTTT CATSELPSTDTQYF
TRBJ2-5 . . TRBV9 TGTGCCAGCAGCGTAGGGGCGGCGGAGGAGACCCGGTACTTC CASSVGAAEETRYF
TRBJ2-7 once . TRBV29-1 TGCAGCGTTGGGGTCCACGAGCAGTACTTC CSVGVHEQYF
TRBJ2-1 many . TRBV27 TGTGCCAGCAGTTCTGGGGTAGAATCCTACAATGAGCAGTTCTTC CASSSGVESYNEQFF
TRBJ2-7 . TRBD1 TRBV5-1 TGCGCCAGCTCCCCCTCGGGACAGGGCGGGGAGCAGTACTTC CASSPSGQGGEQYF
TRBJ2-2 many . TRBV4-1 TGCGCCAGCAGCCGGGGACTGTTCGGGGAGCTGTTTTTT CASSRGLFGELFF
TRBJ2-7 many . TRBV6-5 TGTGCCAGCAGTTACTCGGGCAACTACGAGCAGTACTTC CASSYSGNYEQYF
TRBJ1-2 . TRBD1 TRBV5-1 TGCGCCAGCAGCCGGGACAGCCACAACTATGGCTACACCTTC CASSRDSHNYGYTF
TRBJ2-5 . . TRBV14 TGTGCCAGCAGCACCCTCGGGGTTCCCACAGAGACCCAGTACTTC CASSTLGVPTETQYF
TRBJ1-5 few . TRBV27 TGTGCCAGCAGTTTACAGAGGAACCTTGGGGGGATGCCCCAGCATTTT CASSLQRNLGGMPQHF
TRBJ1-5 many . TRBV29-1 TGCAGCGTTGGAGAGCAATATAGCAATCAGCCCCAGCATTTT CSVGEQYSNQPQHF
TRBJ2-7 . . TRBV6-1 TGTGCCAGCAGTTGGGGGGTGGGTAGCAGGCGCGAGCAGTACTTC CASSWGVGSRREQYF
TRBJ2-3 . TRBD2 TRBV30 TGTGCCTGGAGTGCCACCGGGACTAGCGGCACAGATACGCAGTATTTT CAWSATGTSGTDTQYF
TRBJ2-3 . TRBD2 TRBV7-3 TGTGCCAGCAGCTTTGCGGGAGTGACAGATACGCAGTATTTT CASSFAGVTDTQYF
TRBJ1-2 . . TRBV30 TGTGCCTGGAGTGTACGGAACAGGGTAGGATCGGGTGGCTACACCTTC CAWSVRNRVGSGGYTF
TRBJ2-5 few . TRBV10-3 TGTGCCATCAGTGAGTCGGACCCGGGGAGGGGGCAAGAGACCCAGTACTTC CAISESDPGRGQETQYF
TRBJ2-7 many TRBD2 TRBV5-1 TGCGCCAGCAGCCCAGGGCGCGGGAGCGCGTACGAGCAGTACTTC CASSPGRGSAYEQYF
TRBJ1-5 many TRBD1 TRBV18 TGTGCCAGCTCACCGACAGGGGGAGGCAATCAGCCCCAGCATTTT CASSPTGGGNQPQHF
TRBJ1-3 many . TRBV30 TGTGCCTGGAGTGTCGGGGGCTCTGGAAACACCATATATTTT CAWSVGGSGNTIYF
TRBJ2-2 medium-sized . TRBV6-1 TGTGCCAGCACCCCGGGGGACACTCACACCGGGGAGCTGTTTTTT CASTPGDTHTGELFF
TRBJ2-1 . . TRBV7-3 TGTGCCAGCAGCTTAGTTGGGGGCCTCTCCTACAATGAGCAGTTCTTC CASSLVGGLSYNEQFF
TRBJ2-3 . TRBD2 TRBV4-3 TGCGCCAGCAGCCAAGGACTAGCGGGAACTACACCGATGGGAGATACGCAGTATTTT CASSQGLAGTTPMGDTQYF
TRBJ2-7 . TRBD2 TRBV2 TGTGCCAGCAGTGGGCTAGCGGGAAACGAGCAGTACTTC CASSGLAGNEQYF
TRBJ2-5 many TRBD2 TRBV4-1 TGCGCCAGCAGCCAGGGACTAGCGAAAGAGACCCAGTACTTC CASSQGLAKETQYF
TRBJ2-1 once TRBD2 TRBV19 TGTGCCAGTAGTGGTAGCGGGGGGGACAATGAGCAGTTCTTC CASSGSGGDNEQFF
TRBJ2-2 . . TRBV5-6 TGTGCCAGCAGCCGCCTAACAGCCAGGGACACCGGGGAGCTGTTTTTT CASSRLTARDTGELFF
TRBJ2-3 once TRBD2 TRBV30 TGTGCCTGGAGTGCGGCCAGCGGGAGGAGTACGCAGTATTTT CAWSAASGRSTQYF
TRBJ2-4 . TRBD1 TRBV4-3 TGCGCCAGCAGCCCCGGGCGACAGGGGAAAAACATTCAGTACTTC CASSPGRQGKNIQYF
TRBJ2-3 . TRBD2 TRBV27 TGTGCCAGCAGTTCCTGGACTAGCGGGGTGGAAGATACGCAGTATTTT CASSSWTSGVEDTQYF
TRBJ2-7 . . TRBV7-2 TGTGCCAGCAGCTTCGGAGGGACCTACTACGAGCAGTACTTC CASSFGGTYYEQYF
TRBJ1-1 few TRBD1 TRBV4-2 TGTGCCAGCAGCCAAGAAGCAGGGGGCACTGAAGCTTTCTTT CASSQEAGGTEAFF
TRBJ1-5 . . TRBV5-1 TGCGCCAGCAGCTTGTACCCAGATTATAGCAATCAGCCCCAGCATTTT CASSLYPDYSNQPQHF
TRBJ2-2 many . TRBV7-7 TGTGCCAGCAGCTCTGCTTCCGGGGAGCTGTTTTTT CASSSASGELFF
TRBJ1-5 few . TRBV18 TGTGCCAGCTCACCCCCGGGAAGGTCAGGGCATCAGCCCCAGCATTTT CASSPPGRSGHQPQHF
TRBJ2-7 few . TRBV30 TGTGCCTGGAGCCAGGGGTTGGGTGACTACGAGCAGTACTTC CAWSQGLGDYEQYF
TRBJ1-3 . TRBD1 TRBV7-8 TGTGCCAGCAGCTCTCGGACAGGGGCTGGAAACACCATATATTTT CASSSRTGAGNTIYF
TRBJ1-2 once . TRBV7-8 TGTGCCAGCAGCCCATCCGGGGCCGAGTCCTATGGCTACACCTTC CASSPSGAESYGYTF
TRBJ1-5 . . TRBV5-1 TGCGCCAGCAGCTTGAGAGGGGATCAGCCCCAGCATTTT CASSLRGDQPQHF
TRBJ2-7 . TRBD2 TRBV7-2 TGTGCCAGCAGCTCCCCCCGGACTAGCGGGAGATACGAGCAGTACTTC CASSSPRTSGRYEQYF
TRBJ1-2 few . TRBV29-1 TGCAGCGTTGCGGGCTACAACTATGGCTACACCTTC CSVAGYNYGYTF
TRBJ2-7 . TRBD1 TRBV6-6 TGTGCCAGCAGTGCACAGGGGGGTATGGACGAGCAGTACTTC CASSAQGGMDEQYF
TRBJ2-1 many . TRBV25-1 TGTGCCAGCAGTTATTCACGGGCAACCTACAATGAGCAGTTCTTC CASSYSRATYNEQFF
TRBJ2-3 few TRBD2 TRBV30 TGTGCCTGGAGTGTGGTCGATAGCGGGATCACAGATACGCAGTATTTT CAWSVVDSGITDTQYF
TRBJ2-1 many TRBD2 TRBV7-9 TGTGCCAGCAGCTTAACAGCGGGAGGTCGTGATGAGCAGTTCTTC CASSLTAGGRDEQFF
TRBJ1-4 . TRBD1 TRBV30 TGTGCCTCCCTGACAGGGAGCGGAGAAAAACTGTTTTTT CASLTGSGEKLFF
TRBJ2-5 many . TRBV5-1 TGCGCCAGCAGCCCTCTCCTCCCCTCTGAGACCCAGTACTTC CASSPLLPSETQYF
TRBJ2-5 many . TRBV29-1 TGCAGCGTTGCACTCCAAGAGACCCAGTACTTC CSVALQETQYF
TRBJ1-3 few . TRBV9 TGTGCCAGCAGCGTGGGGAATCCAAGGGGTGGAAACACCATATATTTT CASSVGNPRGGNTIYF
TRBJ2-3 . . TRBV29-1 TGCAGCGTTGACAGGGGATACCTCACAGATACGCAGTATTTT CSVDRGYLTDTQYF